A selection of T cell receptor beta chains follows, all from one sample in a study of blood T cell repertoires in COVID-19. Data came from immunoSEQ multiplex PCR; TCRdb stores just in-frame clones and leaves some out. The table has around 110,000 clones, about nine tenths seen once. Input material: peripheral blood. The source of these receptors is a human donor with active COVID-19. The donor label of this sample is uncertain. The CDR3 runs from the conserved cysteine through the conserved F or W. The listing skips clone size in some rows; elsewhere it reads once, few, many or a size class.

j_gene: TRBJ2-3
abundance: NA
v_gene: TRBV5-1
CDR3aa: CASSLATGGTDTQYF

j_gene: TRBJ2-2
abundance: NA
v_gene: TRBV24-1
CDR3aa: CATSDYRGQGGSGELFF

j_gene: TRBJ1-1
abundance: NA
v_gene: TRBV6-5
CDR3aa: CASRRDRESTEAFF

j_gene: TRBJ1-1
abundance: NA
v_gene: TRBV29-1
CDR3aa: CSVVLAERAFF

j_gene: TRBJ2-1
abundance: NA
v_gene: TRBV5-6
CDR3aa: CASSFSTLAEYNEQFF

j_gene: TRBJ2-5
abundance: NA
v_gene: TRBV7-2
CDR3aa: CASSPDRGRGYQYF

j_gene: TRBJ2-7
abundance: NA
v_gene: TRBV4-3
CDR3aa: CASSQVPGASYEQYF

j_gene: TRBJ2-2
abundance: NA
v_gene: TRBV24-1
CDR3aa: CATSDMGLAGGNTGELFF

j_gene: TRBJ1-3
abundance: NA
v_gene: TRBV2
CDR3aa: CASSEDRVGYGNTIYF

j_gene: TRBJ1-3
abundance: NA
v_gene: TRBV2
CDR3aa: CANTGTGNTIYF

j_gene: TRBJ2-3
abundance: NA
v_gene: TRBV28
CDR3aa: CASSFVTRVISTDTQYF

j_gene: TRBJ1-1
abundance: NA
v_gene: TRBV29-1
CDR3aa: CSGKQGNTEAFF

j_gene: TRBJ1-5
abundance: once
v_gene: TRBV6-1
CDR3aa: CASSEGTSAQPQHF

j_gene: TRBJ2-5
abundance: few
v_gene: TRBV3-1/TRBV3-2
CDR3aa: CASSQEERAGEETQYF

j_gene: TRBJ1-1
abundance: NA
v_gene: TRBV5-6
CDR3aa: CASSGTGGGRDTEAFF

j_gene: TRBJ1-2
abundance: NA
v_gene: TRBV28
CDR3aa: CASSQTGARGYTF

j_gene: TRBJ2-7
abundance: NA
v_gene: TRBV4-3
CDR3aa: CASSQDFGTAYEQYF

j_gene: TRBJ1-2
abundance: once
v_gene: TRBV27
CDR3aa: CASSYLGAYGYTF

j_gene: TRBJ2-3
abundance: NA
v_gene: TRBV7-2
CDR3aa: CASKRSGGAVSDTQYF

j_gene: TRBJ2-5
abundance: NA
v_gene: TRBV5-4
CDR3aa: CASSKTGTGFQETQYF

j_gene: TRBJ1-6
abundance: once
v_gene: TRBV7-6
CDR3aa: CASSSSWTGDSPLHF

j_gene: TRBJ2-7
abundance: once
v_gene: TRBV21-1
CDR3aa: CASSNCGTGLPYEQYF

j_gene: TRBJ1-1
abundance: NA
v_gene: TRBV27
CDR3aa: CASRTGKRRNTEAFF

j_gene: TRBJ2-3
abundance: NA
v_gene: TRBV11-2
CDR3aa: CASTPGRFRTDTQYF

j_gene: TRBJ2-5
abundance: NA
v_gene: TRBV5-1
CDR3aa: CASSVSGTGTLGFRETQYF

j_gene: TRBJ1-1
abundance: NA
v_gene: TRBV10-2
CDR3aa: CASSPGSVTEAFF

j_gene: TRBJ1-5
abundance: NA
v_gene: TRBV6-2/TRBV6-3
CDR3aa: CASSYEVPDNQPQHF

j_gene: TRBJ1-1
abundance: NA
v_gene: TRBV3-1/TRBV3-2
CDR3aa: CASSTGGNTEAFF

j_gene: TRBJ2-1
abundance: NA
v_gene: TRBV3-1/TRBV3-2
CDR3aa: CASRKQGAVNEQFF

j_gene: TRBJ1-2
abundance: NA
v_gene: TRBV7-9
CDR3aa: CASSPRIGYGYTF

j_gene: TRBJ2-7
abundance: NA
v_gene: TRBV19
CDR3aa: CASSPGQGTYEQYF

j_gene: TRBJ1-5
abundance: NA
v_gene: TRBV19
CDR3aa: CASRDRAISNQPQHF

j_gene: TRBJ1-2
abundance: NA
v_gene: TRBV7-2
CDR3aa: CASRHPGQGLNYGYTF

j_gene: TRBJ2-7
abundance: NA
v_gene: TRBV6-5
CDR3aa: CASSSLTSGGSYEQYF

j_gene: TRBJ2-1
abundance: NA
v_gene: TRBV15
CDR3aa: CATSRAIAAEQFF

j_gene: TRBJ1-1
abundance: few
v_gene: TRBV19
CDR3aa: CASSIHRPNTEAFF

j_gene: TRBJ1-1
abundance: NA
v_gene: TRBV6-5
CDR3aa: CASSYSAPNTEAFF

j_gene: TRBJ2-3
abundance: once
v_gene: TRBV5-1
CDR3aa: CASRTGTGDSDTQYF

j_gene: TRBJ1-6
abundance: NA
v_gene: TRBV7-6
CDR3aa: CASSHSGGRSPLHF

j_gene: TRBJ2-3
abundance: NA
v_gene: TRBV5-1
CDR3aa: CASSSGVGTDTQYF

j_gene: TRBJ1-4
abundance: NA
v_gene: TRBV19
CDR3aa: CASSGTSTGLSEKLFF

j_gene: TRBJ1-5
abundance: NA
v_gene: TRBV15
CDR3aa: CATSRDFYKHPADQPQHF

j_gene: TRBJ1-1
abundance: NA
v_gene: TRBV30
CDR3aa: CAWSRDRGFLLAFF

j_gene: TRBJ2-4
abundance: NA
v_gene: TRBV5-5
CDR3aa: CASSRDPLGGAVDIQYF

j_gene: TRBJ2-7
abundance: NA
v_gene: TRBV19
CDR3aa: CASSIRLAGFSYEQYF

j_gene: TRBJ2-1
abundance: NA
v_gene: TRBV7-7
CDR3aa: CASSPSSEIYNEQFF

j_gene: TRBJ2-1
abundance: NA
v_gene: TRBV5-1
CDR3aa: CASSFVAGGPDEQFF

j_gene: TRBJ1-5
abundance: NA
v_gene: TRBV28
CDR3aa: CASQPSGTANQPQHF

j_gene: TRBJ2-3
abundance: NA
v_gene: TRBV28
CDR3aa: CASSSWKTSTDTQYF

j_gene: TRBJ2-1
abundance: NA
v_gene: TRBV19
CDR3aa: CASSGLNEQFF

j_gene: TRBJ2-1
abundance: once
v_gene: TRBV9
CDR3aa: CASSPRLVSYNEQFF

j_gene: TRBJ2-3
abundance: once
v_gene: TRBV24-1
CDR3aa: CATSDLRGEGLSTDTQYF

j_gene: TRBJ2-7
abundance: NA
v_gene: TRBV4-3
CDR3aa: CASSHGWGGPYEQYF

j_gene: TRBJ2-4
abundance: NA
v_gene: TRBV2
CDR3aa: CASNPGQGNIQYF

j_gene: TRBJ2-1
abundance: NA
v_gene: TRBV6-5
CDR3aa: CASSSGTGEYNEQFF